The T cell receptor (beta chain) under discussion was sequenced for a study of blood T cell repertoires in COVID-19 (dated by TCRdb to 2020 to 2022). With respect to the entire study: Samples covering the acute and convalescent phases of COVID-19 were provided by collaborators in the United States, Italy and Spain. Deeply sampled blood TCRbeta repertoires from subjects exposed to, actively infected with, or recovered from COVID-19 were included in the dataset. A freely available public database, intended as a resource for researchers studying the immune response to SARS-CoV-2, is where the repertoires were released. Where available, HLA class I and class II types were obtained from metadata supplied by the sample provider rather than from assay-based typing. The prospective study material was composed of cDNA or gDNA derived from T cells, B-cell-depleted T cells, or PBMCs. The samples were drawn from two sources: the first 160 participants of the ongoing ImmuneRACE study, and fewer than 1,500 subjects contributed by 6 global collaborators. Sample metadata almost always included a de-identified subject ID, COVID-19 status, age in years and sex.

CDR1 MDHEN and CDR2 SYDVKM were looked up in the germline V gene. From the cysteine through the phenylalanine, the CDR3 covers 16 amino acids. The retained sequence is limited to the CDR3, 48 bases, with the frame set at the first base. Trimming takes 3 bases from V and 1 base from J, and the germline ends sit 15 bases apart. What the authors observed across the whole study: Clinical and demographic metadata were provided uncurated, with the amount varying by source and participant.

A second Seattle source provided samples from volunteer blood donors who had recovered from COVID-19. Each collaborating institution followed its own protocols to collect whole blood in K2EDTA tubes. For TCRbeta analysis, collaborators shipped samples as frozen whole blood, isolated PBMCs, or DNA extracted from either of those sample types. This clone was found once. Its target antigen remains unknown. Per-base quality was not reported, and no clone a single base away is much larger than it. The immunoSEQ Assay, a bias-controlled multiplex PCR, was used to amplify TCRbeta CDR3 regions from genomic DNA. For the original study's pipeline: The number of nucleated cells in each sample was estimated by amplification of reference gene primers within the assay. Sequence reads were collapsed and filtered to measure the absolute abundance of every unique TCRbeta CDR3 rearrangement. For each sample, productive Simpson clonality was calculated as the square root of Simpson's diversity index across productive rearrangements. In its TCRdb copy, this immuneACCESS table keeps in-frame sequences only and misses some clones. Where compared with another copy, unresolved V genes explain less than half of these, and the others have no known cause. V and J calls plus clone size are reproduced from that table; the DNA served to infer D and trimming. The sample contains 270,000 or so clones, 80% to 90% of them found a single time. The top ten constitute 7.5% to 10% of the sample.

The sequence was collected from a woman aged 45-65 years who had recovered from COVID-19. The chain is assembled from TRBV28 and TRBJ1-2, with TRBD1 perhaps the D gene, on 6 matching bases. Sample: peripheral blood. The CDR3 is CASSLGAGFLNYGYTF. The nucleotide sequence is given as TGTGCCAGCAGTTTGGGGGCCGGGTTCCTTAACTATGGCTACACCTTC.